Given below is one T cell receptor (beta chain) in context. Its antigen is undetermined. TCRdb fed the 5' RACE reads into MiXCR, producing one record per CDR3 protein. There are 350,000 to 400,000 distinct CDR3 sequences in the sample; over 25% occur only once, and 6.1% lies in the top ten. This CDR3 contains 14 residues. Between the trimmed V and J ends, which lost 4 bases and 5 bases, there was a span of 16 bases. CDR1 and CDR2 from the germline V gene are SGDLS and YYNGEE. This specimen belongs to a study of identical twins' blood T cells. The study's findings and limits: Shared CDR3 clonotype counts between two donors mainly tracked the product of their cloneset sizes, twins included.

This TCR was sampled from a woman aged 18-55 years in good health. The chain carries TRBV9 and TRBJ2-7, with D perhaps assigned TRBD1 or TRBD2 (5 bases each). The sample taken for sequencing was PBMCs. CDR3 nucleotide sequence: TGTGCCAGCAGCTCCCAGAAGGGGACGAACGAGCAGTACTTC. It specifies CASSSQKGTNEQYF.